This entry concerns a single TCR beta chain. As yet, its antigen is unknown. This sample was included in a study of blood T cells in healthy people across ages. Findings of the study overall: Those diversity estimates obtained from one million T cells were thought to be underestimates. Roughly linear age-related decline in beta diversity appeared, significant by age approximately 43. The study found more naive CD4+ cells and higher diversity in long-lived than aged donors.

V was shortened by 6 bases and J by 1 base, with 14 bases between the two germline ends. This CDR3 region has 15 residues. Combining a sample-barcoded 5' primer with a J-beta primer mix, a second PCR ran for about 7 to 11 cycles. One entry per CDR3 protein results from TCRdb running MiXCR on the 5' RACE reads. Of about 1.8 million distinct CDR3 sequences listed, around half are singletons. V is TRBV12-3 or TRBV12-4 and J is TRBJ2-3, with D uncertain. The receptor was derived from a woman in her thirties or forties in good health. What was sequenced was blood. CDR3 sequence reads: CASSLSSVGTDTQYF. CDR3 nucleotides: TGTGCCAGCAGCCTAAGCAGCGTAGGCACAGATACGCAGTATTTT.